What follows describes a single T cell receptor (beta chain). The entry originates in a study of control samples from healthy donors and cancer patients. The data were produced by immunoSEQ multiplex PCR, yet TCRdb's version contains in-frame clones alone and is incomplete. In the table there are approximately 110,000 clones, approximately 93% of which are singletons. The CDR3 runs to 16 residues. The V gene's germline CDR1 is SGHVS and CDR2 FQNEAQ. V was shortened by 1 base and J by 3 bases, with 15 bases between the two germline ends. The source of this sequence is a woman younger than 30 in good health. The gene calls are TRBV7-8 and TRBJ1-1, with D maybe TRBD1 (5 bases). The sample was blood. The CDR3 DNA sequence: TGTGCCAGCAGCTTAGTGCAGGGATTCGCGGACACTGAAGCTTTCTTT. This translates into CASSLVQGFADTEAFF.